This TCR beta chain was identified during a study of blood T cells in healthy people across ages. Donors were systemically healthy Caucasian individuals from Russia aged about 6 to 90 years. For every donor, a draw yielded roughly 9.3 milliliters of peripheral blood. Study conclusions and caveats: There were more naive CD4+ cells and higher diversity in long-lived donors than in aged donors.

A sample-barcoded 5' primer and a J-beta primer mix were used in a second PCR of roughly 6 to 11 cycles. A template-switch adaptor with 12 random nucleotides tagged each cDNA molecule. MiXCR, run by TCRdb on the 5' RACE reads, gives a single entry per CDR3 protein. Of over 1,300,000 distinct CDR3 sequences listed, approximately 59% are singletons. In its sample, this clonotype was seen a few times. The target antigen is unknown. What was sequenced was blood. The clonotype comes from a man aged 18 to 29 in good health.

CDR3 amino acids: CATSSALLAVETQYF. CDR3 bases: TGTGCCACCAGCAGTGCCTTATTAGCGGTGGAAACCCAGTACTTC. The chain links TRBV15 to TRBJ2-5; TRBD2 is a possible D gene (6 bases). The CDR3 runs to 15 residues. V gave up 3 bases and J gave up 8 bases, with 19 bases separating them. The germline V gene has CDR1 LNHNV and CDR2 YYDKDF (reference sequence).